These 7 T cell receptor beta chains came from one sample sequenced in a study of cytomegalovirus exposure and HLA in healthy donors. 13 Jbeta primers and 60 Vbeta primers were used for the PCR. Produced via immunoSEQ multiplex PCR; TCRdb's table is partial and in-frame only. Here the sample spans some 130,000 clones, roughly 80% being singletons. The sample was PBMCs. Source of these receptors: a woman aged 60-75 years in good health and CMV-seronegative.

This rearrangement joins TRBV18 to TRBJ2-2; TRBD1 matches 9 bases. The CDR3 has 15 residues. V trimming: 6 bases; J trimming: 4 bases; junction bases outside the gene matches: 6. Germline V CDR1 and CDR2: KGHSH, LQKENI. CDR3 residues: CASSPGQGGTGELFF. Written as DNA, the CDR3 is TGTGCCAGCTCCCCGGGACAGGGCGGCACCGGGGAGCTGTTTTTT. The variable domain in full, completed from reference TRBV18 and TRBJ2-2, reads NAGVMQNPRHLVRRRGQEARLRCSPMKGHSHVYWYRQLPEEGLKFMVYLQKENIIDESGMPKERFSAEFPKEGPSILRIQQVVRGDSAAYFCASSPGQGGTGELFFGEGSRLTVL.

This CDR3 is CASSETDSYEQYF. In nucleotides, the CDR3 is TGTGCCAGCAGTGAGACTGATTCCTACGAGCAGTACTTC. The V gene is TRBV27, the J gene TRBJ2-7; D is undetermined. Germline V gene data show CDR1 as MNHEY and CDR2 as SMNVEV (reference sequence). CDR3 length equals 13 residues. Trimming stripped 5 bases from V and 1 base from J, with 9 bases between.

The rearrangement uses TRBV14 and TRBJ1-1, with 8 bases identical to TRBD1. This CDR3 region has 13 residues. Germline values: CDR1 SGHDN, CDR2 FVKESK. Trimming removed 4 bases from V and 11 bases from J; junction bases left unmatched: 9. CDR3 coding DNA: TGTGCCAGCAGCCTGGCAGGGGGCCCCCGCGCTTTCTTT. As protein: CASSLAGGPRAFF.

The chain links TRBV10-2 to TRBJ2-3; a possible D gene is TRBD2 (6 bases). The length of the CDR3 is 13 residues. V lost 6 bases and J 1 base, leaving 8 bases between the germline ends. Looked up from germline, CDR1 is WSHSY and CDR2 is SAAADI. CDR3 residues: CASRWGGTDTQYF. Written as DNA, the CDR3 is TGCGCCAGCAGATGGGGGGGCACAGATACGCAGTATTTT.

The chain uses TRBV18 and TRBJ2-3, with D possibly matching TRBD2 (5 bases). Between the trimmed V and J ends, which lost 3 bases and 2 bases, there was a span of 12 bases. The CDR3 loop spans 15 amino acids. The germline V gene has CDR1 KGHSH and CDR2 LQKENI. The CDR3 spells CASSPDWRATDTQYF. The CDR3, as DNA: TGTGCCAGCTCACCCGACTGGCGGGCCACAGATACGCAGTATTTT.

The J gene is TRBJ2-7, the V gene TRBV7-8, with D perhaps TRBD1 (5 bases). Trimming took 3 bases from V and 0 from J, leaving 18 bases between them. Germline CDR1 and CDR2: SGHVS and FQNEAQ. CDR3 length: 17 residues. CDR3: CASSLNRQSRYSYEQYF. The CDR3 coding sequence is TGTGCCAGCAGCTTGAACCGACAGTCTAGATACTCCTACGAGCAGTACTTC.

The chain links TRBV7-9 to TRBJ2-2; 8 bases align to TRBD1. CDR1 is SEHNR, CDR2 FQNEAQ, per germline (reference sequence). The J segment lost 4 bases and the V segment lost 5 bases, leaving 6 bases of the junction unmatched. There are 15 residues in the CDR3. The CDR3 DNA sequence: TGTGCCAGCAGCAAAGACAGGGGAGGCACCGGGGAGCTGTTTTTT. This codes for CASSKDRGGTGELFF.